Each of the 16 T cell receptor beta chains below was sequenced from the same sample in a study of PD-1 blockade in classical Hodgkin lymphoma. Every patient was affected by relapse after autologous stem cell transplantation, while exposure to brentuximab vedotin was not uniform. Using magnetic negative selection, the CD4+ T cells were separated out of thawed PBMCs. This table comes from immunoSEQ multiplex PCR, and its TCRdb copy is limited to in-frame clones, with some not included. The repertoire consists of 17,000 or so clones, with about 85% occurring once and the leading ten covering 1%. The sequencing used CD4+ T cells from blood, collected at baseline. These TCRs come from a human donor with classical Hodgkin lymphoma.

This chain uses TRBV9 with TRBJ2-2, with D unclear. This CDR3 has 13 residues. Per the germline V gene, CDR1 is SGDLS and CDR2 is YYNGEE. The V and J ends lost 2 bases and 5 bases respectively, with 7 bases between them. The CDR3 region is CASSVGPTGELFF. The CDR3 DNA reads as TGTGCCAGCAGCGTCGGGCCTACCGGGGAGCTGTTTTTT.

This rearrangement joins TRBV9 to TRBJ2-7, with TRBD1 matching 10 bases. V shed 0 bases and J 0 bases; nucleotides not matched to a gene: 9. There are 18 residues in the CDR3. Germline loops: CDR1 SGDLS, CDR2 YYNGEE. The CDR3 here is CASSVGIGRDRGSYEQYF. The CDR3 bases are TGTGCCAGCAGCGTAGGAATTGGCAGGGACAGGGGCTCCTACGAGCAGTACTTC.

The V call is TRBV7-9, the J call TRBJ2-5, with TRBD2 matching 12 bases. J was trimmed by 5 bases and V by 4 bases; bases with no gene match: 8. This CDR3 is 16 amino acids long. The V gene's germline CDR1 is SEHNR and CDR2 FQNEAQ (reference sequence). The chain's CDR3 is CASSSRLAGELETQYF. The CDR3 coding sequence is TGTGCCAGCAGCTCCCGACTAGCGGGAGAGCTTGAGACCCAGTACTTC. Drawing the rest from reference TRBV7-9 and TRBJ2-5, the complete variable domain is DTGVSQNPRHKITKRGQNVTFRCDPISEHNRLYWYRQTLGQGPEFLTYFQNEAQLEKSRLLSDRFSAERPKGSFSTLEIQRTEQGDSAMYLCASSSRLAGELETQYFGPGTRLLVL.

The chain couples TRBV5-5 to TRBJ2-4; D could derive from TRBD1 or TRBD2 (5 bases each). In germline, CDR1 is SGHKS, CDR2 YYEKEE (reference sequence). V was shortened by 1 base and J by 0 bases, with 8 bases between the two germline ends. There are 15 residues in the CDR3. The CDR3 sequence is CASSLRGVAKNIQYF. As DNA, the CDR3 is TGTGCCAGCAGCTTGAGAGGGGTAGCCAAAAACATTCAGTACTTC.

This chain connects TRBV7-6 to TRBJ2-7; 9 positions match TRBD2. The CDR3 sequence is 13 residues long. The germline gives CDR1 SGHVS, CDR2 FNYEAQ. The J segment lost 2 bases and the V segment lost 5 bases, leaving 1 base of the junction unmatched. CDR3 nucleotides: TGTGCCAGCAGCCAGCGGGGGGCCTACGAGCAGTACTTC. It specifies CASSQRGAYEQYF.

The chain joins TRBV2 to TRBJ2-7; D is undetermined. This CDR3 has 14 residues. The V and J ends lost 6 bases and 1 base respectively, with 13 bases between them. Germline V lookup: CDR1 SNHLY, CDR2 FYNNEI. The CDR3 loop is CASSAGSQSYEQYF. CDR3 nucleotides: TGTGCCAGCAGCGCCGGCAGTCAGTCCTACGAGCAGTACTTC. The full variable domain, rest sourced from reference TRBV2 and TRBJ2-7, is EPEVTQTPSHQVTQMGQEVILRCVPISNHLYFYWYRQILGQKVEFLVSFYNNEISEKSEIFDDQFSVERPDGSNFTLKIRSTKLEDSAMYFCASSAGSQSYEQYFGPGTRLTVT.

Note on this clone: Additional DNA sequences in this sample encode the identical CDR3. V and J are TRBV5-1 and TRBJ1-4; D is undetermined. This CDR3 has 14 residues. CDR1 is SGHRS, CDR2 YFSETQ, per germline. The V gene lost 2 bases and the J gene lost 0 bases, with 5 bases spanning the gap. The CDR3 region is CASSFRATNEKLFF. The CDR3 coding sequence is TGCGCCAGCAGCTTCAGAGCAACTAATGAAAAACTGTTTTTT.

This chain connects TRBV7-9 to TRBJ2-1, with 7 bases aligning to TRBD1. In germline, CDR1 is SEHNR, CDR2 FQNEAQ (reference sequence). This CDR3 is 15 amino acids long. With 4 bases clipped from V and 3 bases from J, the junction kept 6 bases outside the gene matches. The CDR3 spells CASSSDRVYYNEQFF. The CDR3 DNA sequence: TGTGCCAGCAGCTCCGACAGGGTCTACTACAATGAGCAGTTCTTC.

The V gene is TRBV5-8, the J gene TRBJ2-3, with 10 bases that match TRBD2. Germline CDR1 SGHTS, CDR2 YDEGEE. The junction had 5 bases not matched to a gene; V was cut back by 4 bases and J by 0 bases. The CDR3 totals 16 residues. The CDR3 bases are TGTGCCAGCAGCACCGGACTAGCGGCTAGCACAGATACGCAGTATTTT. This sequence encodes CASSTGLAASTDTQYF.

As concerns this clone: One end of the junction varies from germline; a read error may be responsible. CDR3 bases: TGCAGCGCCTGGGGACAGGACCCTTATAGCAATCAGCCCCGGCATTTT. Encoded protein: CSAWGQDPYSNQPRHF. The rearrangement joins TRBV29-1 to TRBJ1-5; 8 bases match TRBD1. Germline lookup yields CDR1 SQVTM and CDR2 ANQGSEA. CDR3 size: 16 residues.

The chain has TRBV27 and TRBJ2-3; D unresolved. V lost 3 bases to trimming and J lost 4 bases, with 8 bases between them. The CDR3 runs 13 residues. Germline V CDR1 and CDR2: MNHEY, SMNVEV (reference sequence). CDR3 coding DNA: TGTGCCAGCAGTTTTCGGTCAGCAGATACGCAGTATTTT. This sequence encodes CASSFRSADTQYF.

This chain connects TRBV28 to TRBJ1-2; TRBD1 might be the D (6 bases). CDR1 MDHEN and CDR2 SYDVKM come from the germline V gene. The CDR3 is 15 amino acids. With 5 bases removed from V and 4 bases from J, the gap between germline ends came to 17 bases. The CDR3 loop is CASSTARGHAYGYTF. The CDR3 region has the DNA TGTGCCAGCAGTACAGCTAGGGGACATGCCTATGGCTACACCTTC.

This chain links TRBV11-1 with TRBJ1-1; D possibly corresponds to TRBD1 (5 bases). CDR3 length equals 15 residues. Germline lookup yields CDR1 SGHAT and CDR2 FQDESV (reference sequence). The V gene lost 1 base and the J gene lost 5 bases, with 14 bases spanning the gap. CDR3 DNA: TGTGCCAGCAGCTTAGTGTTACACGGGGGGACTGAAGCTTTCTTT. It yields the protein CASSLVLHGGTEAFF. Supplemented by reference TRBV11-1 and TRBJ1-1, the full variable domain reads EAEVAQSPRYKITEKSQAVAFWCDPISGHATLYWYRQILGQGPELLVQFQDESVVDDSQLPKDRFSAERLKGVDSTLKIQPAELGDSAMYLCASSLVLHGGTEAFFGQGTRLTVV.

The chain has TRBV18 and TRBJ2-5, with D maybe TRBD1 (5 bases). Trimming pared 2 bases from V and 5 bases from J, leaving 9 bases between. The CDR3 sequence is 13 residues long. CDR1 KGHSH and CDR2 LQKENI come from the germline V gene. In DNA, the CDR3 is TGTGCCAGCTCACCATCAGGGAAGGAGACCCAGTACTTC. This codes for CASSPSGKETQYF.

J is TRBJ2-2 and V is TRBV4-1; TRBD1 aligns across 8 bases. The CDR3 covers 16 residues. The germline V gene has CDR1 MGHRA and CDR2 YSYEKL. V shed 1 base, J shed 4 bases, and the junction held 5 bases outside the gene matches. The CDR3 spells CASSQVGQGFTGELFF. The CDR3 bases are TGCGCCAGCAGCCAAGTCGGACAGGGTTTCACCGGGGAGCTGTTTTTT.

In this sample, this clone turned up a few times. The chain recombines TRBV27 with TRBJ2-7; 7 nucleotides line up with TRBD1. This CDR3 region has 15 residues. Germline CDR1 is MNHEY and CDR2 is SMNVEV (reference sequence). Trimming at V came to 2 bases and at J to 0 bases, leaving 4 bases not matched to a gene. CDR3 in amino acids: CASSLKGDSSYEQYF. The CDR3, as DNA: TGTGCCAGCAGTTTAAAGGGGGACAGCTCCTACGAGCAGTACTTC.